This TCR beta chain was retrieved from a study of T cells in Graves' hyperthyroidism and ophthalmopathy. V dropped 7 bases and J dropped 3; count of bases not matched to a gene: 9. The CDR3 covers 15 residues. Germline CDR1 is MDHEN and CDR2 is SYDVKM. Findings and limits, study-wide: Ophthalmopathy stood apart from stable hyperthyroidism in a 13 V-J model. Ophthalmopathy, as predicted by the model, came a median 6.5 months after the prediction.

This clonotype was counted ten times or more. The antigen is undetermined. Clinical Activity Scores of at least 3, NOSPECS grades of at least 4 and durations under 3 months characterized ophthalmopathy patients. Regions amplified from RNA transcripts were the TCR beta CDR3 regions. TCR CDR3 regions were first amplified by RT-PCR with HTBI primers. TCRdb reprocessed the multiplex PCR reads with MiXCR, giving one entry per CDR3 protein. Seen here are more than 300,000 distinct CDR3 sequences, approximately 15% observed once, and the top ten hold roughly a fifth. The receptor was isolated from a woman aged 25 to 39 with Graves' ophthalmopathy. The J gene is TRBJ2-5, the V gene TRBV28; TRBD2 agrees at 9 bases. Material for sequencing was blood. For the CDR3, the DNA is TGTGCCAGCAACCTAGCGGGACTCTCAAAAGAGACCCAGTACTTC. It yields the protein CASNLAGLSKETQYF. The full variable domain, with the rest looked up from reference TRBV28 and TRBJ2-5, is DVKVTQSSRYLVKRTGEKVFLECVQDMDHENMFWYRQDPGLGLRLIYFSYDVKMKEKGDIPEGYSVSREKKERFSLILESASTNQTSMYLCASNLAGLSKETQYFGPGTRLLVL.